These 23 T cell receptor beta chains share one sample of origin, sequenced in a study of shared clonotypes between healthy human individuals (dated by TCRdb to 2018 to 2020). Library preparation employed the immunoSEQ multiplex PCR assay. TCRdb holds this immuneACCESS table with in-frame rearrangements only. Some clones are missing; in checked studies, unresolved V genes explain under half, and the rest has no known cause. Counted in this sample were over 2,000,000 clones; 93% of them appeared once. The top ten clonotypes cover roughly 1.7% of the sample. For the CD8 naive samples, CD45RO-negative cells were positively selected for CCR7, yielding a CD45RA+CCR7+ population from which TemRA cells were excluded. The sequencing input was naive CD8+ T cells from PBMCs. The sample's cell subset or site label, in plain terms: CD45RA+CCR7+. These receptors all come from a man younger than 35 in good health. Some clones in this sample may be carry-over from other donors' samples.

About this clone itself: The junction shows a germline mismatch at one end, possibly a read error. The chain combines TRBV15 with TRBJ2-3; D tentatively reads TRBD1 or TRBD2 (5 bases each). The CDR3 runs to 13 residues. Germline V gives CDR1 LNHNV, CDR2 YYDKDF (reference sequence). CDR3 amino acids: CATRDHSTATQYF. Here the CDR3 DNA reads TGTGCCACCCGGGACCACAGCACAGCTACGCAGTATTTT.

This clone was seen just once. The chain is built from TRBV11-2 and TRBJ2-7; no reliable D call. The CDR3 totals 15 residues. V gave up 2 bases and J gave up 0 bases, with 11 bases separating them. Germline V gene lookup returns CDR1 SGHAT and CDR2 FQNNGV. CDR3 in DNA: TGTGCCAGCAGCTTATCTCGCTACCTCTCCTACGAGCAGTACTTC. Its translation is CASSLSRYLSYEQYF.

The V and J genes are TRBV9 and TRBJ1-1; maybe TRBD1 (5 bases). V was pared by 4 bases and J by 4 bases, with 20 bases between. CDR1 and CDR2 (germline): SGDLS, YYNGEE. The CDR3 spans 16 residues. The CDR3 DNA follows: TGTGCCAGCAGCCCAAAATCTAGGGGTTTTAGCACTGAAGCTTTCTTT. Its protein product is CASSPKSRGFSTEAFF.

The J gene is TRBJ2-7, the V gene TRBV15, with TRBD1 matching over 8 bases. The CDR3 is 13 amino acids. V shed 3 bases and J 6 bases; nucleotides not matched to a gene: 4. The V gene's germline CDR1 is LNHNV and CDR2 YYDKDF (reference sequence). The CDR3: CATSSGQGPEQYF. The CDR3 region has the DNA TGTGCCACCAGCAGTGGACAGGGCCCCGAGCAGTACTTC.

The V and J genes are TRBV7-9 and TRBJ1-2; D is perhaps TRBD1 (5 bases). CDR1 and CDR2 (germline): SEHNR, FQNEAQ (reference sequence). V shed 3 bases and J shed 5 bases, with 13 bases lying between them. The CDR3 runs to 14 residues. The CDR3 region is CASSFSGTDYGYTF. For the CDR3, the DNA is TGTGCCAGCAGCTTCTCTGGGACGGATTATGGCTACACCTTC.

The V call is TRBV4-1, the J call TRBJ2-7, with a tentative D call TRBD2 (5 bases). Germline-derived CDR1 and CDR2 are MGHRA and YSYEKL. The CDR3 loop spans 13 amino acids. V gave up 2 bases and J gave up 3 bases, with 8 bases separating them. The chain's CDR3 is CASSQTRVYEQYF. The CDR3 region has the DNA TGCGCCAGCAGCCAAACTAGGGTCTACGAGCAGTACTTC.

This clone has just a few counts. This chain joins TRBV29-1 and TRBJ1-1, with no clear D. Trimming removed 0 bases from V and 8 bases from J, with 10 bases in between. The length of the CDR3 is 12 residues. The germline CDR1 and CDR2 sequences are SQVTM and ANQGSEA. The CDR3 protein is CSVEDWPKEAFF. The CDR3 nucleotides read TGCAGCGTTGAAGATTGGCCCAAAGAAGCTTTCTTT.

This chain joins TRBV7-9 and TRBJ2-7; a weak D match, TRBD1 (5 bases). Germline lookup yields CDR1 SEHNR and CDR2 FQNEAQ (reference sequence). V was trimmed by 5 bases and J by 6 bases, leaving 11 bases between them. The CDR3 totals 12 residues. The CDR3 DNA reads as TGTGCCAGCAGCGTGGACAACGGCGAGCAGTACTTC. Amino acid sequence: CASSVDNGEQYF.

In regard to this clone: Other DNA sequences in the same sample also yield this CDR3. This sequence joins TRBV28 and TRBJ2-1, with no clear D. CDR1 and CDR2 from the germline V gene are MDHEN and SYDVKM. The CDR3 extends over 12 amino acids. The V gene lost 5 bases and the J gene lost 7 bases, with 9 bases spanning the gap. Here the CDR3 reads CASSPSRNEQFF. The DNA for the CDR3 is TGTGCCAGCAGTCCGTCGAGGAATGAGCAGTTCTTC.

This clone was observed a single time. The chain links TRBV5-1 to TRBJ2-7; D is perhaps TRBD2 (6 bases). V was clipped by 3 bases and J by 7 bases, with 14 bases between them. The germline V gene encodes CDR1 SGHRS and CDR2 YFSETQ. The CDR3 extends over 13 amino acids. CDR3 protein: CASSWGLPVEQYF. CDR3 DNA: TGCGCCAGCAGCTGGGGACTTCCCGTGGAGCAGTACTTC.

J is TRBJ2-1 and V is TRBV5-1; D ambiguous. Germline CDR1 reads SGHRS; CDR2 reads YFSETQ. Trimming shortened V by 5 bases and J by 3 bases, and 6 bases separated the two germline ends. The CDR3 contains 12 residues. The CDR3 bases are TGCGCCAGCAGTGTAGGCTACAATGAGCAGTTCTTC. It is translated as CASSVGYNEQFF. Together with reference TRBV5-1 and TRBJ2-1, the CDR3 gives the full variable domain: KAGVTQTPRYLIKTRGQQVTLSCSPISGHRSVSWYQQTPGQGLQFLFEYFSETQRNKGNFPGRFSGRQFSNSRSEMNVSTLELGDSALYLCASSVGYNEQFFGPGTRLTVL.

This chain uses TRBV27 with TRBJ2-5; D is uncertain. Trimming pared 5 bases from V and 6 bases from J, leaving 13 bases between. CDR3 size: 13 residues. Germline V gene lookup returns CDR1 MNHEY and CDR2 SMNVEV (reference sequence). The CDR3, as DNA: TGTGCCAGCAGTGTCGGTTGGCTCCAGACCCAGTACTTC. Translated: CASSVGWLQTQYF.

The CDR3 here is CASSVGTSGRNEQFF. The CDR3 region has the DNA TGCGCCAGCAGCGTCGGGACTAGCGGCCGGAATGAGCAGTTCTTC. The rearrangement joins TRBV4-3 to TRBJ2-1, with TRBD2 matching over 11 bases. The trim removed 5 bases at V and 7 bases at J, leaving 7 bases unmatched. Germline lookup yields CDR1 LGHNA and CDR2 YSLEER. This CDR3 comprises 15 residues.

The chain couples TRBV28 to TRBJ2-1; unclear D gene. CDR3 length equals 15 residues. The V end lost 6 bases, the J end lost 3 bases, and 15 bases lay between the germline ends. Per germline, CDR1 MDHEN and CDR2 SYDVKM. CDR3 protein: CASSPLVHSYNEQFF. CDR3 DNA sequence: TGTGCCAGCAGCCCTTTAGTCCACAGCTACAATGAGCAGTTCTTC.

About this clone: Other DNA variants within this sample encode the same CDR3. The chain uses TRBV7-9 and TRBJ2-7, with 10 bases that match TRBD2. Germline assignment: CDR1 SEHNR and CDR2 FQNEAQ (reference sequence). Unmatched junction bases numbered 3, after V lost 4 bases and J lost 0 bases. The CDR3 length is 15 residues. The CDR3 is CASSSRLAGSYEQYF. The CDR3 DNA is TGTGCCAGCAGCTCTAGACTAGCGGGCTCCTACGAGCAGTACTTC.

J is TRBJ2-3 and V is TRBV7-9, with unresolved D. The CDR3 runs 16 residues. Trimming stripped 5 bases from V and 3 bases from J, with 18 bases between. Germline V CDR1 and CDR2: SEHNR, FQNEAQ (reference sequence). CDR3 nucleotides: TGTGCCAGCAGCCCCAGGTCTGGCAGAGGTACAGATACGCAGTATTTT. This translates into CASSPRSGRGTDTQYF.

This chain uses TRBV9 with TRBJ2-1; TRBD2 matches 7 bases. Germline lookup yields CDR1 SGDLS and CDR2 YYNGEE. This CDR3 is 14 amino acids long. V was pared by 6 bases and J by 0 bases, with 3 bases of the junction left unmatched. CDR3 sequence (DNA): TGTGCCAGCACGGGCGGGAGCTCCTACAATGAGCAGTTCTTC. It codes for CASTGGSSYNEQFF.

The genes are TRBV4-1 and TRBJ2-7; D gene uncertain. CDR1 is MGHRA and CDR2 is YSYEKL in the germline V gene. The CDR3 sequence is 15 residues long. Trimming left V 0 bases short and J 3 bases short, with 12 bases between. The CDR3 reads CASSQDPPGLYEQYF. CDR3 sequence (DNA): TGCGCCAGCAGCCAAGATCCCCCGGGCCTCTACGAGCAGTACTTC.

The V gene is TRBV27, the J gene TRBJ2-7; 9 positions agree with TRBD1. The V and J ends lost 5 bases and 6 bases, in that order; junction bases with no gene match: 17. Germline V gene lookup returns CDR1 MNHEY and CDR2 SMNVEV (reference sequence). This CDR3 is built from 17 residues. Written as DNA, the CDR3 is TGTGCCAGCAGTGACGGGGTAGGGACAGGGCCCCCAGGCGAGCAGTACTTC. Amino acid sequence: CASSDGVGTGPPGEQYF.

V gene TRBV19 combines with J gene TRBJ1-2; 9 nucleotides line up with TRBD1. The CDR3 length is 18 residues. Germline assignment: CDR1 LNHDA and CDR2 SQIVND (reference sequence). Losses at the gene ends were 5 bases for V and 2 bases for J; bases not matched to a gene: 15. In DNA form, the CDR3 reads TGTGCCAGTAGTCCCCACCCGGGACAGGGAATAGGGAACTATGGCTACACCTTC. Translation: CASSPHPGQGIGNYGYTF. Drawing the rest from reference TRBV19 and TRBJ1-2, the complete variable domain is DGGITQSPKYLFRKEGQNVTLSCEQNLNHDAMYWYRQDPGQGLRLIYYSQIVNDFQKGDIAEGYSVSREKKESFPLTVTSAQKNPTAFYLCASSPHPGQGIGNYGYTFGSGTRLTVV.

This clone has only one observation. The CDR3 DNA sequence: TGCGCCAGCAGAACAGGGGGAACTAATGAAAAACTGTTTTTT. It codes for CASRTGGTNEKLFF. The rearrangement links TRBV10-2 to TRBJ1-4; the match to TRBD1 covers 8 bases. This CDR3 region has 14 residues. Germline loops: CDR1 WSHSY, CDR2 SAAADI. Trimming removed 6 bases from V and 1 base from J; junction bases left unmatched: 1.

The genes are TRBV2 and TRBJ1-1; no clear D. V dropped 6 bases and J dropped 5 bases, with 7 bases sitting between them. The germline CDR1 and CDR2 sequences are SNHLY and FYNNEI. CDR3 length: 11 residues. CDR3 region: CASRPVTEAFF. The CDR3 region has the DNA TGTGCCAGCAGACCAGTTACTGAAGCTTTCTTT.

The chain recombines TRBV5-6 with TRBJ1-4; unclear D gene. V shed 1 base and J shed 8 bases, with 21 bases lying between them. CDR3 length: 17 residues. Germline V gene sequence: CDR1 SGHDT, CDR2 YYEEEE. CDR3 sequence (DNA): TGTGCCAGCAGCTTGATGGAAATCTCCCCGAAAAGCGAAAAACTGTTTTTT. It encodes CASSLMEISPKSEKLFF. Full variable domain (rest looked up from reference TRBV5-6 and TRBJ1-4): DAGVTQSPTHLIKTRGQQVTLRCSPKSGHDTVSWYQQALGQGPQFIFQYYEEEERQRGNFPDRFSGHQFPNYSSELNVNALLLGDSALYLCASSLMEISPKSEKLFFGSGTQLSVL.